Below, 17 T cell receptor beta chains from the same sample are listed, as sequenced in a study of cytomegalovirus exposure and HLA in healthy donors. Primers: 60 Vbeta forward and 13 Jbeta reverse. Method: immunoSEQ multiplex PCR; TCRdb's copy keeps in-frame clones and lacks some. Of about 180,000 clones in the sample, approximately 73% were seen once. Sequencing input: PBMCs. The receptor set was obtained from a woman in her thirties in good health and CMV-seropositive.

The chain joins TRBV27 to TRBJ2-7; 8 positions agree with TRBD1. Germline V gives CDR1 MNHEY, CDR2 SMNVEV (reference sequence). The length of the CDR3 is 13 residues. With V trimmed by 7 bases and J by 5 bases, 7 bases remained unmatched. CDR3: CASNRGVGDEQYF. As DNA, the CDR3 is TGTGCCAGCAACAGGGGGGTTGGAGACGAGCAGTACTTC.

The V and J genes are TRBV7-9 and TRBJ2-1, with 7 bases fitting TRBD1. This CDR3 has 16 residues. Unmatched junction bases numbered 10, after V lost 1 base and J lost 7 bases. The V gene's germline CDR1 is SEHNR and CDR2 FQNEAQ (reference sequence). CDR3 coding DNA: TGTGCCAGCAGCTTAGTTACAGGGGCCCGTCTGAATGAGCAGTTCTTC. Translating gives CASSLVTGARLNEQFF.

This clone came up once. The genes are TRBV6-6 and TRBJ1-1; the match to TRBD1 covers 9 bases. Germline CDR1 MNHNY, CDR2 SVGAGI (reference sequence). The CDR3 extends over 15 amino acids. Trimming took 1 base from V and 1 from J; bases not matched to a gene: 1. The CDR3: CASSYLDRGNTEAFF. Written as DNA, the CDR3 is TGTGCCAGCAGTTACTTGGACAGGGGGAACACTGAAGCTTTCTTT.

The chain has TRBV18 and TRBJ2-7; D unresolved. V was pared by 3 bases and J by 1 base, with 13 bases between. The CDR3 runs 15 residues. Germline V CDR1 and CDR2: KGHSH, LQKENI. Written as DNA, the CDR3 is TGTGCCAGCTCACCTCAATCGACACAGTCCTACGAGCAGTACTTC. Translation gives CASSPQSTQSYEQYF.

The chain couples TRBV28 to TRBJ2-2, with D possibly TRBD2 on 6 matching bases. CDR3 length: 17 residues. V was clipped by 2 bases and J by 1 base, with 14 bases between them. CDR1 and CDR2 (germline): MDHEN, SYDVKM. The DNA of the CDR3 is TGTGCCAGCAGTTTAAGGCGGGGTTTTAAGAACACCGGGGAGCTGTTTTTT. Amino acids: CASSLRRGFKNTGELFF.

The CDR3 nucleotides read TGTGCCAGCAGCCCTCAGGCGGGGACGGTGAACACCGGGGAGCTGTTTTTT. Protein product: CASSPQAGTVNTGELFF. This sequence joins TRBV7-9 and TRBJ2-2; maybe TRBD2 (6 bases). CDR3 size: 17 residues. Looked up from germline, CDR1 is SEHNR and CDR2 is FQNEAQ (reference sequence). V lost 5 bases and J lost 1, with 17 bases in between.

J is TRBJ2-3 and V is TRBV5-1; 10 nucleotides line up with TRBD2. This CDR3 region has 18 residues. Per the germline V gene, CDR1 is SGHRS and CDR2 is YFSETQ. J gave up 6 bases and V 5 bases, and 18 bases lay outside the gene matches. The CDR3 DNA is TGCGCCAGCAGTCCGGGCCCTAGCGGGGGTTCAACATTGGATACGCAGTATTTT. It specifies CASSPGPSGGSTLDTQYF.

The gene calls are TRBV7-8 and TRBJ1-4, with D possibly TRBD1 on 5 matching bases. Germline V gene lookup returns CDR1 SGHVS and CDR2 FQNEAQ. V lost 1 base to trimming and J lost 8 bases, with 20 bases between them. The CDR3 sequence is 17 residues long. This CDR3 reads CASSLGETGGVREKLFF. The DNA of the CDR3 is TGTGCCAGCAGCTTAGGGGAGACGGGGGGGGTACGAGAAAAACTGTTTTTT. The complete variable domain, with remaining parts taken from reference TRBV7-8 and TRBJ1-4, reads GAGVSQSPRYKVAKRGQDVALRCDPISGHVSLFWYQQALGQGPEFLTYFQNEAQLDKSGLPSDRFFAERPEGSVSTLKIQRTQQEDSAVYLCASSLGETGGVREKLFFGSGTQLSVL.

The chain has TRBV27 and TRBJ2-5; D is perhaps TRBD2 (6 bases). Germline V gene sequence: CDR1 MNHEY, CDR2 SMNVEV (reference sequence). Between the trimmed V and J ends, which lost 5 bases and 1 base, there was a span of 11 bases. The CDR3 loop spans 14 amino acids. The CDR3 protein is CASSRSGLQETQYF. CDR3 coding DNA: TGTGCCAGCAGTCGGAGCGGGCTCCAAGAGACCCAGTACTTC.

V is TRBV5-1 and J is TRBJ1-1; D may be TRBD1 (5 bases). Trimming removed 6 bases at V and 0 bases at J, with 9 bases between. Germline-derived CDR1 and CDR2 are SGHRS and YFSETQ. There are 13 residues in the CDR3. The chain's CDR3 is CASKAGLNTEAFF. As DNA, the CDR3 is TGCGCCAGCAAAGCAGGGCTGAACACTGAAGCTTTCTTT.

V gene TRBV18 combines with J gene TRBJ2-1; 7 bases line up with TRBD2. Germline values: CDR1 KGHSH, CDR2 LQKENI. The V segment lost 2 bases and the J segment 4 bases; nucleotides outside the gene matches: 20. There are 20 residues in the CDR3. The CDR3 sequence: CASSPEGGAFVGTVYNEQFF. The CDR3 nucleotides read TGTGCCAGCTCACCAGAGGGAGGGGCCTTTGTCGGGACCGTATACAATGAGCAGTTCTTC.

V and J are TRBV10-3 and TRBJ1-5, with TRBD1 as a possible D gene (6 bases). Germline V gene lookup returns CDR1 ENHRY and CDR2 SYGVKD. The CDR3 has 15 residues. Trimming took 3 bases from V and 2 from J, leaving 11 bases between them. DNA of the CDR3: TGTGCCATCAGTGAATTAGGGGGAGGCAATCAGCCCCAGCATTTT. Encoded protein: CAISELGGGNQPQHF.

This clone has only one observation. This chain connects TRBV11-3 to TRBJ2-3; D uncertain. Trimming stripped 2 bases from V and 4 bases from J, with 19 bases between. The germline V gene has CDR1 SGHNT and CDR2 YENEEA. The CDR3 sequence is 17 residues long. DNA of the CDR3: TGTGCCAGCAGCTTAAGGCGAAGAGGCGGTAGTGCAGATACGCAGTATTTT. This gives the protein CASSLRRRGGSADTQYF.

The chain combines TRBV28 with TRBJ1-6; 7 nucleotides agree with TRBD1. There are 17 residues in the CDR3. The V gene's germline CDR1 is MDHEN and CDR2 SYDVKM. V was clipped by 4 bases and J by 1 base; unmatched bases: 7. The CDR3 reads CASSSRQGVSYNSPLHF. DNA for the CDR3: TGTGCCAGCAGTTCCCGGCAGGGGGTATCCTATAATTCACCCCTCCACTTT.

The V and J genes are TRBV11-2 and TRBJ1-2, with D possibly TRBD1 on 6 matching bases. Deletions cut 1 base from V and 5 bases from J, with 14 bases between. The CDR3 extends over 15 amino acids. Looked up from germline, CDR1 is SGHAT and CDR2 is FQNNGV. CDR3 amino acids: CASSLAGTMFYGYTF. In DNA form, the CDR3 reads TGTGCCAGCAGCTTAGCTGGGACAATGTTTTATGGCTACACCTTC.

This clone was seen only a few times. V is TRBV10-3 and J is TRBJ2-7; 7 bases map to TRBD2. The germline gives CDR1 ENHRY, CDR2 SYGVKD. V shed 11 bases and J 4 bases; nucleotides not matched to a gene: 5. The CDR3 is 11 residues long. The CDR3, as DNA: TGTGCCGGGGGGGGGAGATACGAGCAGTACTTC. Protein product: CAGGGRYEQYF.

The sample holds a few counts of this clone. V gene TRBV28 combines with J gene TRBJ1-2; a weak D match, TRBD1 (5 bases). The CDR3 totals 17 residues. Germline loops: CDR1 MDHEN, CDR2 SYDVKM. Between the trimmed V and J ends, which lost 6 bases and 4 bases, there was a span of 24 bases. CDR3 protein: CASRYGWTRGYSYGYTF. In DNA form, the CDR3 reads TGTGCCAGCAGGTACGGTTGGACACGAGGTTACAGCTATGGCTACACCTTC.